Listed below are T cell receptor beta chains from one sample, sequenced in a study of T cell responses to AZD1222 COVID-19 vaccine. Clones were read by immunoSEQ multiplex PCR, and TCRdb kept only the in-frame ones, dropping some. The sample includes roughly 150,000 clones, about 91% of them seen just once. The input for sequencing was peripheral blood, taken on day 0 of AZD1222 vaccination. The receptors were sampled from an adult in good health. CDR3s leave out the opening cysteine and the closing phenylalanine or tryptophan.

ASSRQVGGQETQY | TRBV6-5
ASSFTGALGDTQY | TRBV5-1
ASSVPTNFGETQY | TRBV9
SKGRAWACTEAF | TRBV29-1
ATSRDWSSLNTEAF | TRBV15
AWSFGTTDTQY | TRBV30
ASSFAGSEQF | TRBV12-3/TRBV12-4
ASSVWHNEQF | TRBV9
ASREGVNNEKLF | TRBV2
ASSWGLGRDTQY | TRBV11-3
ASSYRDSGNTIY | TRBV6-5
ASMVSTFRDTIY | TRBV6-5
ASSLFAGVVYNEQF | TRBV18
ASRATESSYNSPLH | TRBV6-8
ASSRDSSPVLEQF | TRBV5-1
ASSLPIRNSPLH | TRBV28
ASSTGTGGYNEQF | TRBV28
ASKSGYGYT | TRBV23-1
AIKAASDTGELF | TRBV10-3
ASSLGGTSLYEQY | TRBV27
SVLGQGFGYT | TRBV29-1
ASSGSSYEQY | TRBV28
ASSQDDGNYGYT | TRBV4-2
ASSLLRAGAEQF | TRBV6-2/TRBV6-3
ASRRGTETQY | TRBV7-9
ASRPTGSELGYT | TRBV10-2
ASSPQDYEETQY | TRBV28
ASSLGGAPNEQF | TRBV7-7
ASSIGNTEAF | TRBV19
ASSLGLGVTGELF | TRBV5-5
ASSLMGPEGKLF | TRBV7-6
ASSDLGYNEQF | TRBV10-1
ASSLGGFSNEQF | TRBV5-1
SVETNHNEQF | TRBV29-1
ASSPEHIATNEKLF | TRBV27
SASFGITYNEQF | TRBV20-1
ASSPLPGGTLY | TRBV7-3
ASSQGGLEYEQY | TRBV14
ASSSQGGNTEAF | TRBV6-2/TRBV6-3
ASRKDRAEAF | TRBV6-5